These 6 T cell receptor beta chains originate from one sample sequenced in a study of CD8 T cells in Susac syndrome. An amount of RNA that ranged from about 0.45 to 1 ug was reverse transcribed with random hexamers. TCRdb used MiXCR to reprocess the immunoSEQ multiplex PCR reads, holding one entry per CDR3 protein. This table holds 330,000 or so distinct CDR3 sequences, 70% to 90% found once. Sequenced sample: CD8+ T cells from PBMCs. The origin of the receptors is a human donor with multiple sclerosis.

This rearrangement joins TRBV7-6 to TRBJ1-1; no definite D call. The CDR3 covers 13 residues. V shed 5 bases and J shed 7 bases, with 14 bases lying between them. CDR1 is SGHVS, CDR2 FNYEAQ, per germline. Written as DNA, the CDR3 is TGTGCCAGCAGCCCTCCCCGGGAGTTTGAAGCTTTCTTT. Its protein product is CASSPPREFEAFF.

The chain recombines TRBV28 with TRBJ2-2, with D perhaps TRBD1 (6 bases). The CDR3 is 15 residues long. Germline V CDR1 and CDR2: MDHEN, SYDVKM. V was cut by 2 bases and J by 6 bases, with 13 bases left in between. CDR3 in amino acids: CASSLQGPPPGELFF. In nucleotides, the CDR3 is TGTGCCAGCAGTTTACAGGGGCCACCCCCCGGGGAGCTGTTTTTT. Filled out from reference TRBV28 and TRBJ2-2, the complete variable domain reads DVKVTQSSRYLVKRTGEKVFLECVQDMDHENMFWYRQDPGLGLRLIYFSYDVKMKEKGDIPEGYSVSREKKERFSLILESASTNQTSMYLCASSLQGPPPGELFFGEGSRLTVL.

This rearrangement joins TRBV6-6 to TRBJ2-3; 8 bases line up with TRBD2. The junction had 7 bases not matched to a gene; V was cut back by 5 bases and J by 0 bases. The germline CDR1 and CDR2 sequences are MNHNY and SVGAGI (reference sequence). The CDR3 covers 16 residues. The DNA of the CDR3 is TGTGCCAGCAGTCCCCTAGCGGGTACTAGCACAGATACGCAGTATTTT. Protein product: CASSPLAGTSTDTQYF.

This chain links TRBV10-2 with TRBJ1-1; D possibly corresponds to TRBD1 (5 bases). The CDR3 contains 13 residues. CDR1 and CDR2 (germline): WSHSY, SAAADI. Trimming took off 7 bases at V and 1 base at J, with 10 bases between the two ends. The CDR3 loop is CASIGGENTEAFF. The CDR3 DNA reads as TGCGCCAGCATTGGAGGGGAGAACACTGAAGCTTTCTTT.

The rearrangement uses TRBV19 and TRBJ2-1, with D perhaps TRBD1 (5 bases). This CDR3 region has 13 residues. Trimming stripped 3 bases from V and 10 bases from J, with 13 bases between. Germline assignment: CDR1 LNHDA and CDR2 SQIVND (reference sequence). The chain's CDR3 is CASSIGARVEQFF. The CDR3 nucleotides are TGTGCCAGTAGTATTGGGGCCAGGGTAGAGCAGTTCTTC.

The rearrangement links TRBV5-6 to TRBJ1-2; no clear D. Trimming removed 6 bases at V and 4 bases at J, with 16 bases between. The CDR3 contains 14 residues. CDR1 SGHDT and CDR2 YYEEEE come from the germline V gene. The CDR3 coding sequence is TGTGCCAGCAATCCCGGTCACGGTCCCTATGGCTACACCTTC. Its protein is CASNPGHGPYGYTF.